This T cell receptor beta chain was identified during a study of cytomegalovirus exposure and HLA in healthy donors. Whole-study findings and limits: Analyzed later, most CMV-associated TCR beta chains appeared HLA-restricted. Several top significant clusters appeared, in a later analysis, to be linked to common viral pathogens.

Germline V gene sequence: CDR1 MDHEN, CDR2 SYDVKM. The length of the CDR3 is 15 residues. Between the trimmed V and J ends, which lost 4 bases and 1 base, there was a span of 10 bases. With 60 Vbeta and 13 Jbeta primers, the PCR was carried out. Sequencing was performed with immunoSEQ multiplex PCR; in TCRdb, only in-frame clones are kept and a portion is missing. The sample contains under 140,000 clones, about 73% of which appear only once. About this clone: Its specificity is not known.

The sequence was collected from a woman aged 30 to 39 in good health and CMV-seronegative. J is TRBJ2-2 and V is TRBV28; D not certain. What was sequenced was PBMCs. CDR3 in DNA: TGTGCCAGCAGTTCTTATTTCGGGAACACCGGGGAGCTGTTTTTT. Translating gives CASSSYFGNTGELFF.